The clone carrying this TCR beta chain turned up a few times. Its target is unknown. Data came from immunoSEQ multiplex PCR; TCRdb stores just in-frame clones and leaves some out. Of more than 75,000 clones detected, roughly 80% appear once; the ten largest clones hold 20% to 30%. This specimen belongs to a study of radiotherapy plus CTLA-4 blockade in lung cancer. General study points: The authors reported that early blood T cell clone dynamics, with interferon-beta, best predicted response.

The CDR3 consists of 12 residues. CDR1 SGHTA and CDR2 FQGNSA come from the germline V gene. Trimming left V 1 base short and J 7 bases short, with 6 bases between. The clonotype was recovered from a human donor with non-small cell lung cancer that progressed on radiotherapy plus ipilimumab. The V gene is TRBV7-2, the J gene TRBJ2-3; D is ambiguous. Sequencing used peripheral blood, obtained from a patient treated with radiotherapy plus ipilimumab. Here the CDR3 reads CASSLEANTQYF. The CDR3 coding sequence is TGTGCCAGCAGCTTAGAGGCAAATACGCAGTATTTT.